The 2 T cell receptor beta chains listed next were all sequenced from one sample in a study of blood T cell repertoires in COVID-19. Produced via immunoSEQ multiplex PCR; TCRdb's table is partial and in-frame only. The sample lists about 51,000 clones; 70% to 85% were seen once. Sequencing input: peripheral blood. Receptors originate from a man aged 50-60 years with acute or convalescent COVID-19.

This clone was counted a single time. This rearrangement joins TRBV7-3 to TRBJ1-2; 8 positions match TRBD1. The CDR3 contains 13 residues. V dropped 5 bases and J dropped 4; count of bases not matched to a gene: 3. CDR1 is SGHTA, CDR2 FQGTGA, per germline. The DNA for the CDR3 is TGTGCCAGCAGCCCAGGGGGCCCCTATGGCTACACCTTC. Its protein is CASSPGGPYGYTF.

This clone was seen once. The chain joins TRBV7-9 to TRBJ2-4; D perhaps matches TRBD1 (5 bases). Trimming pared 3 bases from V and 0 bases from J, leaving 15 bases between. The CDR3 sequence is 17 residues long. CDR1 and CDR2 from the germline V gene are SEHNR and FQNEAQ (reference sequence). CDR3 nucleotide sequence: TGTGCCAGCAGCTTCAAAGGACATGGGGTAGCCAAAAACATTCAGTACTTC. This sequence encodes CASSFKGHGVAKNIQYF. Variable domain in full (rest from reference TRBV7-9 and TRBJ2-4): DTGVSQNPRHKITKRGQNVTFRCDPISEHNRLYWYRQTLGQGPEFLTYFQNEAQLEKSRLLSDRFSAERPKGSFSTLEIQRTEQGDSAMYLCASSFKGHGVAKNIQYFGAGTRLSVL.